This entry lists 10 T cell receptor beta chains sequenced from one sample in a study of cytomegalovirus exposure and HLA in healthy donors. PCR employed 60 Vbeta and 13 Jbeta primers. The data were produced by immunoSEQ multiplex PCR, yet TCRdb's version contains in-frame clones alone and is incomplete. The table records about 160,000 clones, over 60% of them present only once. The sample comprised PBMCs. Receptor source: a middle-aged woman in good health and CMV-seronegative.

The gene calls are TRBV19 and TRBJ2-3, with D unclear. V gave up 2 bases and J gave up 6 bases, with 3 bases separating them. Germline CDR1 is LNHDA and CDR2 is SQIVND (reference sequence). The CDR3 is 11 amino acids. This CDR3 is CASSIRDTQYF. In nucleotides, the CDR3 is TGTGCCAGTAGTATACGGGATACGCAGTATTTT.

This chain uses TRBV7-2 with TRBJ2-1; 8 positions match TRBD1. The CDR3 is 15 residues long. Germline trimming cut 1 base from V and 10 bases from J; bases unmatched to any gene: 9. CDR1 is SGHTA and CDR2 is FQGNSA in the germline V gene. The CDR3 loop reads CASSLGGQEADEQFF. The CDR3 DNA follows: TGTGCCAGCAGCTTAGGGGGACAGGAGGCGGACGAGCAGTTCTTC. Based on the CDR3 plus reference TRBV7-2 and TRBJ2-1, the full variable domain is GAGVSQSPSNKVTEKGKDVELRCDPISGHTALYWYRQSLGQGLEFLIYFQGNSAPDKSGLPSDRFSAERTGGSVSTLTIQRTQQEDSAVYLCASSLGGQEADEQFFGPGTRLTVL.

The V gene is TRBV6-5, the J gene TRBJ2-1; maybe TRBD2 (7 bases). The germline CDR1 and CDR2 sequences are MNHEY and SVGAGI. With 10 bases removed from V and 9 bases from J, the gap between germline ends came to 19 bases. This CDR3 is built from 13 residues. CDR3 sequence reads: CATRRGGGSEQFF. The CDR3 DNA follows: TGTGCCACCAGGAGGGGGGGCGGGAGTGAGCAGTTCTTC.

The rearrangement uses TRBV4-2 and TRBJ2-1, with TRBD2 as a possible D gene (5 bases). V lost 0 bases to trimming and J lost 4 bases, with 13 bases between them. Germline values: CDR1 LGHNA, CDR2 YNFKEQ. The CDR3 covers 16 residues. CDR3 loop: CASSQDVVSAYNEQFF. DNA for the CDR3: TGTGCCAGCAGCCAAGACGTAGTTAGCGCATACAATGAGCAGTTCTTC.

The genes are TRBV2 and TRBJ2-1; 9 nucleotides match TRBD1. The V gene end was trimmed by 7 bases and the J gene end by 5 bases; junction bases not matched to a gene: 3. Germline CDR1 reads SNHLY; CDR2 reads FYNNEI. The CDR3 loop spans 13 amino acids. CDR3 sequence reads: CASKRTGDNEQFF. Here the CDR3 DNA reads TGTGCCAGCAAAAGGACAGGGGACAATGAGCAGTTCTTC.

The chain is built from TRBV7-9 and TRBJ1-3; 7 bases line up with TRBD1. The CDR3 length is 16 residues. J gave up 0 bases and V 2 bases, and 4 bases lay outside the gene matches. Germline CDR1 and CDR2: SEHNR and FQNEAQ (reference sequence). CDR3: CASSLTGVISGNTIYF. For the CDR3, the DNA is TGTGCCAGCAGCTTAACAGGGGTAATCTCTGGAAACACCATATATTTT. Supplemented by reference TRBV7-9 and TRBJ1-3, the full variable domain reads DTGVSQNPRHKITKRGQNVTFRCDPISEHNRLYWYRQTLGQGPEFLTYFQNEAQLEKSRLLSDRFSAERPKGSFSTLEIQRTEQGDSAMYLCASSLTGVISGNTIYFGEGSWLTVV.

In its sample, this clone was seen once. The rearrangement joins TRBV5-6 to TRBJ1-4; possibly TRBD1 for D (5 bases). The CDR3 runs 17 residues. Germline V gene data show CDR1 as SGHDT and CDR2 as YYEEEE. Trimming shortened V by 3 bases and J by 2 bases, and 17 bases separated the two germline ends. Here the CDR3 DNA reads TGTGCCAGCAGCTCCTATCGTGGACACCTGACTAATGAAAAACTGTTTTTT. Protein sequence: CASSSYRGHLTNEKLFF.

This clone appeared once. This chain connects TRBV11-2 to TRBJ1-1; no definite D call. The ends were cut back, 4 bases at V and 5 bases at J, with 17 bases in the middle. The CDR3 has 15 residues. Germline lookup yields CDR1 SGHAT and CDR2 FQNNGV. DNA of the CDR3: TGTGCCAGCAGCTCCGGGGTTGGGGTTGTAACTGAAGCTTTCTTT. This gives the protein CASSSGVGVVTEAFF.

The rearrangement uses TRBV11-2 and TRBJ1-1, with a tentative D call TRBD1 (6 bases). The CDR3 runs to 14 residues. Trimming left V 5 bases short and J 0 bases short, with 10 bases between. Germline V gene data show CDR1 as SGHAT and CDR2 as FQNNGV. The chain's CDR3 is CASSPGGLNTEAFF. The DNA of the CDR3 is TGTGCCAGCAGCCCCGGGGGGCTGAACACTGAAGCTTTCTTT. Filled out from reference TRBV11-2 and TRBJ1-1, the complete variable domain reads EAGVAQSPRYKIIEKRQSVAFWCNPISGHATLYWYQQILGQGPKLLIQFQNNGVVDDSQLPKDRFSAERLKGVDSTLKIQPAKLEDSAVYLCASSPGGLNTEAFFGQGTRLTVV.

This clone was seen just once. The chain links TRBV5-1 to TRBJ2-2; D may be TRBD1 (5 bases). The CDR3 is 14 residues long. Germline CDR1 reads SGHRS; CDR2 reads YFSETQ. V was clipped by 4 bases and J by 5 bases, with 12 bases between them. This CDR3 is CASSIPQGTGELFF. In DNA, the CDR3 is TGCGCCAGCAGCATCCCCCAGGGTACCGGGGAGCTGTTTTTT.